Shown below are 22 T cell receptor beta chains from a single sample sequenced in a study of blood T cell repertoires in COVID-19. Repertoires were generated with immunoSEQ multiplex PCR, while TCRdb's copy carries only in-frame clones and drops some. The sample holds around 300,000 clones, around four fifths seen once. Sequencing was carried out using peripheral blood. All receptors come from a woman aged 50 to 65 who had recovered from COVID-19.

This clone showed up just once. J is TRBJ1-2 and V is TRBV27, with D hard to call. The germline V gene encodes CDR1 MNHEY and CDR2 SMNVEV (reference sequence). With 6 bases removed from V and 1 base from J, the gap between germline ends came to 6 bases. The CDR3 loop spans 12 amino acids. The CDR3 loop reads CASRNFNYGYTF. CDR3 in DNA: TGTGCCAGCAGAAACTTTAACTATGGCTACACCTTC.

The chain employs TRBV20-1 and TRBJ2-1; 7 bases fit TRBD2. The CDR3 runs 17 residues. The V gene end was trimmed by 3 bases and the J gene end by 8 bases; junction bases not matched to a gene: 19. The V gene's germline CDR1 is DFQATT and CDR2 SNEGSKA (reference sequence). The CDR3: CSASLASSGKRADEQFF. CDR3 DNA sequence: TGCAGTGCTAGTTTAGCCTCTAGCGGAAAGAGGGCGGATGAGCAGTTCTTC.

About this clone: The sample contains more than one DNA sequence encoding this CDR3. J is TRBJ1-2 and V is TRBV5-4, with a weak D call TRBD1 (5 bases). V was pared by 4 bases and J by 3 bases, with 10 bases between. The CDR3 spans 13 residues. The germline V gene has CDR1 SGHNT and CDR2 YYREEE (reference sequence). In nucleotides, the CDR3 is TGTGCCAGCAGCCTCGCGGGGGACTATGGCTACACCTTC. Its protein is CASSLAGDYGYTF.

This clone was seen once. The rearrangement uses TRBV28 and TRBJ2-4; no clear D gene. Deletions cut 1 base from V and 0 bases from J, with 7 bases between. This CDR3 spans 15 amino acids. From germline, CDR1 is MDHEN and CDR2 SYDVKM. The chain's CDR3 is CASSLLRLAKNIQYF. The CDR3 nucleotides are TGTGCCAGCAGTTTATTGCGGCTAGCCAAAAACATTCAGTACTTC.

V gene TRBV24-1 combines with J gene TRBJ1-5; D possibly corresponds to TRBD1 (6 bases). V was shortened by 4 bases and J by 7 bases, with 13 bases between the two germline ends. CDR3 length: 14 residues. Germline loops: CDR1 KGHDR, CDR2 SFDVKD. DNA of the CDR3: TGTGCCACCAGTGAACCGGGACAAAGGCAGCCCCAGCATTTT. This sequence encodes CATSEPGQRQPQHF.

This clone was picked up a small number of times. The rearrangement links TRBV29-1 to TRBJ1-4, with 10 bases that match TRBD1. In germline, CDR1 is SQVTM, CDR2 ANQGSEA. V trimming: 6 bases; J trimming: 8 bases; junction bases outside the gene matches: 9. This CDR3 has 14 amino acids. The CDR3 here is CSVDTGTGDEKLFF. DNA for the CDR3: TGCAGCGTGGATACCGGGACAGGGGACGAAAAACTGTTTTTT.

The V gene is TRBV7-2, the J gene TRBJ1-2; perhaps TRBD1 as D (5 bases). The V end was cut by 3 bases, the J end by 7 bases, with 15 bases between. Germline V gene sequence: CDR1 SGHTA, CDR2 FQGNSA. The CDR3 contains 14 residues. CDR3 sequence reads: CASSFRQTRTGYTF. Written as DNA, the CDR3 is TGTGCCAGCAGCTTTCGACAGACTCGGACTGGCTACACCTTC. The complete variable domain, with remaining parts taken from reference TRBV7-2 and TRBJ1-2, reads GAGVSQSPSNKVTEKGKDVELRCDPISGHTALYWYRQSLGQGLEFLIYFQGNSAPDKSGLPSDRFSAERTGGSVSTLTIQRTQQEDSAVYLCASSFRQTRTGYTFGSGTRLTVV.

A remark on this clone: This same CDR3 is encoded by further DNA sequences in the sample. The genes are TRBV28 and TRBJ2-6; TRBD2 is a possible D gene (5 bases). Germline V gene sequence: CDR1 MDHEN, CDR2 SYDVKM. V lost 5 bases and J 2 bases, leaving 10 bases between the germline ends. The CDR3 has 15 residues. CDR3 nucleotide sequence: TGTGCCAGCAGTCCCCCCGGGGCTGGGGCCAACGTCCTGACTTTC. Translated, it gives CASSPPGAGANVLTF.

This clone was counted once. The chain employs TRBV24-1 and TRBJ2-5; D remains ambiguous. CDR1 is KGHDR, CDR2 SFDVKD, per germline. Trimming removed 3 bases at V and 2 bases at J, with 12 bases between. The CDR3 is 15 residues long. CDR3 in amino acids: CATSDEASAQETQYF. The CDR3 nucleotides read TGTGCCACCAGTGATGAGGCTAGTGCTCAAGAGACCCAGTACTTC.

This chain links TRBV4-1 with TRBJ1-2, with 8 bases that match TRBD1. Germline lookup yields CDR1 MGHRA and CDR2 YSYEKL. The V gene end was trimmed by 0 bases and the J gene end by 4 bases; junction bases not matched to a gene: 7. The CDR3 consists of 16 residues. Here the CDR3 reads CASSQDGAGGTYGYTF. CDR3 bases: TGCGCCAGCAGCCAAGATGGGGCAGGGGGCACCTATGGCTACACCTTC.

The gene calls are TRBV2 and TRBJ1-6; TRBD1 aligns across 8 bases. V gave up 5 bases and J gave up 9 bases; unmatched junction bases: 9. Germline loops: CDR1 SNHLY, CDR2 FYNNEI. The CDR3 spans 15 residues. The CDR3 region is CASSSRTGIGSPLHF. DNA for the CDR3: TGTGCCAGCAGTTCGCGGACAGGGATAGGTTCACCCCTCCACTTT.

The chain employs TRBV29-1 and TRBJ1-2; TRBD1 is a possible D gene (5 bases). Germline V gene data show CDR1 as SQVTM and CDR2 as ANQGSEA. Between the trimmed V and J ends, which lost 7 bases and 3 bases, there was a span of 15 bases. This CDR3 spans 13 amino acids. CDR3 amino acids: CSANPGGDYGYTF. The CDR3 coding sequence is TGCAGCGCAAACCCTGGGGGGGACTATGGCTACACCTTC.

The chain employs TRBV27 and TRBJ1-6; D is unresolved. Trimming shortened V by 5 bases and J by 5 bases, and 7 bases separated the two germline ends. CDR1 is MNHEY, CDR2 SMNVEV, per germline (reference sequence). There are 13 residues in the CDR3. The CDR3 nucleotides are TGTGCCAGCAGTCAGAATAATAATTCACCCCTCCACTTT. Amino acids: CASSQNNNSPLHF.

V usage is TRBV24-1 and J usage is TRBJ2-1, with TRBD1 as a possible D gene (6 bases). Germline V gene lookup returns CDR1 KGHDR and CDR2 SFDVKD. This CDR3 is 12 amino acids long. V was pared by 9 bases and J by 4 bases, with 9 bases between. This CDR3 is CATGQHYNEQFF. In DNA form, the CDR3 reads TGTGCCACCGGACAGCATTACAATGAGCAGTTCTTC.

The rearrangement joins TRBV3-1 (or the pseudogene TRBV3-2) to TRBJ1-5, with a tentative D call TRBD1 (6 bases). V was trimmed by 4 bases and J by 2 bases, leaving 12 bases between them. CDR3 length: 15 amino acids. The germline CDR1 and CDR2 sequences are LGHDT and YNNKEL (reference sequence). The CDR3 DNA reads as TGTGCCAGCAGCCTCGGGGGGCTTGGCAATCAGCCCCAGCATTTT. Translating gives CASSLGGLGNQPQHF.

The chain recombines TRBV3-1 (or the pseudogene TRBV3-2) with TRBJ1-2, with TRBD1 matching over 7 bases. Germline CDR1 LGHDT, CDR2 YNNKEL (reference sequence). Trimming at V came to 1 base and at J to 7 bases, leaving 9 bases not matched to a gene. The CDR3 consists of 15 residues. The CDR3 nucleotides are TGTGCCAGCAGCCAAGGGGACAGCCGGGCGGGTGGCTACACCTTC. Translation gives CASSQGDSRAGGYTF.

Turning to this clone: Compared with germline, one end of the junction differs, possibly owing to a read error. The gene calls are TRBV10-3 and TRBJ2-3, with 13 bases lining up with TRBD2. Germline V lookup: CDR1 ENHRY, CDR2 SYGVKD. This CDR3 is built from 13 residues. CDR3 loop: CAISTFTSGGADF. DNA of the CDR3: TGTGCCATCAGCACCTTCACTAGCGGGGGGGCGGATTTT.

This chain links TRBV27 with TRBJ2-5; D is possibly TRBD1 (6 bases). The CDR3 is made up of 13 amino acids. CDR1 is MNHEY and CDR2 is SMNVEV in the germline V gene (reference sequence). Trimming stripped 5 bases from V and 5 bases from J, with 12 bases between. In DNA form, the CDR3 reads TGTGCCAGCAGTCGAAACAGGGTTGAGACCCAGTACTTC. Its translation: CASSRNRVETQYF.

The V and J genes are TRBV9 and TRBJ1-3; TRBD1 might be the D (5 bases). The CDR3 runs to 15 residues. The V and J ends lost 1 base and 4 bases respectively, with 12 bases between them. CDR1 is SGDLS and CDR2 is YYNGEE in the germline V gene. The CDR3 here is CASSVQGVGGNTIYF. The CDR3 DNA follows: TGTGCCAGCAGCGTACAGGGTGTGGGAGGAAACACCATATATTTT.

This clone was detected once. V and J are TRBV9 and TRBJ2-3, with D possibly TRBD1 on 5 matching bases. This CDR3 has 16 amino acids. Trimming took off 1 base at V and 0 bases at J, with 12 bases between the two ends. CDR1 and CDR2 (germline): SGDLS, YYNGEE. The CDR3 nucleotides read TGTGCCAGCAGCGTAAGACAGATACCGAGCACAGATACGCAGTATTTT. Residues: CASSVRQIPSTDTQYF. The variable domain in full, with the rest retrieved from reference TRBV9 and TRBJ2-3, is DSGVTQTPKHLITATGQRVTLRCSPRSGDLSVYWYQQSLDQGLQFLIQYYNGEERAKGNILERFSAQQFPDLHSELNLSSLELGDSALYFCASSVRQIPSTDTQYFGPGTRLTVL.

The chain employs TRBV7-8 and TRBJ2-5; D perhaps matches TRBD1 (6 bases). Per the germline V gene, CDR1 is SGHVS and CDR2 is FQNEAQ. This CDR3 spans 14 amino acids. V was pared by 5 bases and J by 3 bases, with 13 bases between. CDR3 sequence: CASSVQQGEETQYF. The CDR3 DNA is TGTGCCAGCAGCGTTCAACAGGGAGAAGAGACCCAGTACTTC.

The chain links TRBV6-5 to TRBJ1-3; 7 positions match TRBD1. Germline CDR1 is MNHEY and CDR2 is SVGAGI. V was pared by 6 bases and J by 5 bases, with 4 bases of the junction left unmatched. This CDR3 region has 13 residues. The CDR3 protein is CASREGARNTIYF. The CDR3 region has the DNA TGTGCCAGCAGGGAGGGGGCAAGAAACACCATATATTTT.